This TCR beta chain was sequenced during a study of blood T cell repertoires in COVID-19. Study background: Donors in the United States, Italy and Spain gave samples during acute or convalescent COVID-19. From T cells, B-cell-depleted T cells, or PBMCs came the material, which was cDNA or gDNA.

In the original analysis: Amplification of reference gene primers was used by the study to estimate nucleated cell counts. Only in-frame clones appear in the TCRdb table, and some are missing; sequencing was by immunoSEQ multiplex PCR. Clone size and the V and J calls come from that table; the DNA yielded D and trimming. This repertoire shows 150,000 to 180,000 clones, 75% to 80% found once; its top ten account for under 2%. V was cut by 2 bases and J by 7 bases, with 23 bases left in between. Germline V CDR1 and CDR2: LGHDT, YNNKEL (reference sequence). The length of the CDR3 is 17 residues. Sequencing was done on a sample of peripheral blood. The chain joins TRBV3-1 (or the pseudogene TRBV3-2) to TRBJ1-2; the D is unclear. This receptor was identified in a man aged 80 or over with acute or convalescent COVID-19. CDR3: CASSQSPSGSRVAGYTF. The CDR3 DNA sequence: TGTGCCAGCAGCCAATCCCCCTCCGGGTCCCGAGTAGCTGGCTACACCTTC.